These T cell receptor beta chains were read from a single sample in a study of blood T cells in healthy people across ages. TCRdb processed the 5' RACE reads anew with MiXCR; each CDR3 protein has one entry. The repertoire holds roughly 2 million distinct CDR3 sequences, with around half as singletons. The sequencing sample was made of blood. The receptors were gathered from a woman in her forties in good health. Each CDR3 is given with its conserved first and last residue. A D gene is named only where the DNA matches it firmly. The size field is filled for only some rows; it gives once, few, many or a size class.

j_gene: TRBJ2-7
v_gene: TRBV21-1
abundance: -
d_gene: -
CDR3aa: CASSTQGRWEQYF
CDR3nt: TGTGCCAGCAGCACCCAGGGGCGCTGGGAGCAGTACTTC

j_gene: TRBJ2-5
v_gene: TRBV20-1
abundance: -
d_gene: TRBD2
CDR3aa: CSARDLAGESNEQYF
CDR3nt: TGCAGTGCTAGGGATCTAGCGGGGGAGAGCAATGAGCAGTACTTC

j_gene: TRBJ1-2
v_gene: TRBV4-3
abundance: few
d_gene: -
CDR3aa: CASSQEGRGTYGYTF
CDR3nt: TGCGCCAGCAGCCAAGAAGGGAGGGGAACCTATGGCTACACCTTC

j_gene: TRBJ2-6
v_gene: TRBV5-1
abundance: -
d_gene: TRBD1
CDR3aa: CASSYMGQGAGSGANVLTF
CDR3nt: TGCGCCAGCAGCTATATGGGACAGGGGGCAGGGTCTGGGGCCAACGTCCTGACTTTC

j_gene: TRBJ2-5
v_gene: TRBV28
abundance: few
d_gene: -
CDR3aa: CASSFGGQATQYF
CDR3nt: TGTGCCAGCAGTTTTGGGGGCCAAGCAACCCAGTACTTC

j_gene: TRBJ2-5
v_gene: TRBV9
abundance: -
d_gene: -
CDR3aa: CASSVEGGAPQTQYF
CDR3nt: TGTGCCAGCAGCGTAGAGGGTGGGGCGCCGCAGACCCAGTACTTC

j_gene: TRBJ2-7
v_gene: TRBV7-2
abundance: few
d_gene: TRBD1
CDR3aa: CASSNPGGQVVREQYF
CDR3nt: TGTGCCAGCAGCAACCCAGGGGGACAGGTTGTCCGCGAGCAGTACTTC

j_gene: TRBJ2-1
v_gene: TRBV7-9
abundance: -
d_gene: -
CDR3aa: CASSLAGTMLGSYNEQFF
CDR3nt: TGTGCCAGCAGCTTAGCCGGGACCATGCTAGGCTCCTACAATGAGCAGTTCTTC

j_gene: TRBJ2-6
v_gene: TRBV6-6
abundance: -
d_gene: -
CDR3aa: CASSYDGSGTNVLTF
CDR3nt: TGTGCCAGCAGTTATGATGGCTCTGGGACCAACGTCCTGACTTTC

j_gene: TRBJ1-5
v_gene: TRBV20-1
abundance: -
d_gene: -
CDR3aa: CSASSQIPNQPQHF
CDR3nt: TGCAGTGCCTCCTCTCAGATTCCCAATCAGCCCCAGCATTTT

j_gene: TRBJ2-7
v_gene: TRBV12-3/TRBV12-4
abundance: once
d_gene: -
CDR3aa: CASSLGGLVGSDEQYF
CDR3nt: TGTGCCAGCAGCTTAGGGGGGTTAGTGGGCTCCGACGAGCAGTACTTC

j_gene: TRBJ2-1
v_gene: TRBV7-2
abundance: -
d_gene: TRBD2
CDR3aa: CASSHLTSVGRNEQFF
CDR3nt: TGTGCCAGCAGCCACCTAACTAGCGTAGGTCGGAATGAGCAGTTCTTC

j_gene: TRBJ2-7
v_gene: TRBV29-1
abundance: -
d_gene: -
CDR3aa: CSVKPGYGNEQYF
CDR3nt: TGCAGCGTTAAGCCAGGGTACGGGAACGAGCAGTACTTC

j_gene: TRBJ2-5
v_gene: TRBV4-2
abundance: -
d_gene: TRBD2
CDR3aa: CASSSGLGGRETQYF
CDR3nt: TGTGCCAGCAGCTCGGGACTAGGGGGGAGGGAGACCCAGTACTTC

j_gene: TRBJ2-3
v_gene: TRBV4-1
abundance: -
d_gene: TRBD2
CDR3aa: CASSQPPTSGGSYTQYF
CDR3nt: TGCGCCAGCAGCCAACCCCCGACTAGCGGGGGGTCATATACGCAGTATTTT

j_gene: TRBJ1-1
v_gene: TRBV6-5
abundance: -
d_gene: TRBD1
CDR3aa: CASSYGTGGPNTEAFF
CDR3nt: TGTGCCAGCAGTTACGGGACAGGGGGTCCGAACACTGAAGCTTTCTTT

j_gene: TRBJ1-6
v_gene: TRBV27
abundance: few
d_gene: -
CDR3aa: CASSLPGDGSPLHF
CDR3nt: TGTGCCAGCAGCTTGCCAGGGGATGGTTCACCCCTCCACTTT

j_gene: TRBJ2-5
v_gene: TRBV4-3
abundance: -
d_gene: -
CDR3aa: CASSQDFGVETQYF
CDR3nt: TGCGCCAGCAGCCAAGATTTCGGGGTGGAGACCCAGTACTTC

j_gene: TRBJ2-3
v_gene: TRBV7-9
abundance: few
d_gene: TRBD2
CDR3aa: CASSFLTGGVSGTDTQYF
CDR3nt: TGTGCCAGCAGCTTTCTCACGGGGGGTGTGAGTGGCACAGATACGCAGTATTTT

j_gene: TRBJ1-4
v_gene: TRBV7-6
abundance: few
d_gene: -
CDR3aa: CASSFGPVGEFEKLFF
CDR3nt: TGTGCCAGCAGCTTCGGACCAGTGGGCGAGTTTGAAAAACTGTTTTTT

j_gene: TRBJ2-3
v_gene: TRBV18
abundance: -
d_gene: -
CDR3aa: CASSPPLGGSTDTQYF
CDR3nt: TGTGCCAGCTCACCACCCCTCGGAGGCAGCACAGATACGCAGTATTTT

j_gene: TRBJ2-3
v_gene: TRBV11-1
abundance: few
d_gene: -
CDR3aa: CASSPRDPDTDTQYF
CDR3nt: TGTGCCAGCAGCCCTCGGGACCCCGACACAGATACGCAGTATTTT

j_gene: TRBJ2-3
v_gene: TRBV20-1
abundance: -
d_gene: TRBD2
CDR3aa: CSAPWRGELTDTQYF
CDR3nt: TGCAGTGCTCCTTGGCGGGGGGAACTCACAGATACGCAGTATTTT

j_gene: TRBJ1-2
v_gene: TRBV7-9
abundance: -
d_gene: -
CDR3aa: CASSPDGDFYGYTF
CDR3nt: TGTGCCAGCAGCCCCGACGGGGACTTCTATGGCTACACCTTC

j_gene: TRBJ2-1
v_gene: TRBV4-2
abundance: -
d_gene: TRBD2
CDR3aa: CASSQDRSTSGGTYNEQFF
CDR3nt: TGTGCCAGCAGCCAAGATCGGTCTACTAGCGGGGGGACCTACAATGAGCAGTTCTTC

j_gene: TRBJ2-3
v_gene: TRBV2
abundance: -
d_gene: -
CDR3aa: CASLATGQRDTQYF
CDR3nt: TGTGCCAGCTTAGCAACGGGGCAGAGAGATACGCAGTATTTT

j_gene: TRBJ1-2
v_gene: TRBV6-1
abundance: -
d_gene: TRBD1
CDR3aa: CASAVQGADYGYTF
CDR3nt: TGTGCCAGCGCGGTCCAGGGGGCGGACTATGGCTACACCTTC

j_gene: TRBJ1-2
v_gene: TRBV6-5
abundance: -
d_gene: TRBD1
CDR3aa: CASSYSTGPSGYTF
CDR3nt: TGTGCCAGCAGTTACTCGACAGGGCCGAGTGGCTACACCTTC

j_gene: TRBJ2-5
v_gene: TRBV6-2/TRBV6-3
abundance: -
d_gene: -
CDR3aa: CASTNPGIQETQYF
CDR3nt: TGTGCCAGCACTAACCCAGGGATTCAAGAGACCCAGTACTTC

j_gene: TRBJ2-7
v_gene: TRBV6-2/TRBV6-3
abundance: few
d_gene: -
CDR3aa: CASGDHPLYEQYF
CDR3nt: TGTGCCAGCGGGGACCATCCCCTCTACGAGCAGTACTTC

j_gene: TRBJ2-5
v_gene: TRBV29-1
abundance: few
d_gene: -
CDR3aa: CSVDAGVPQYF
CDR3nt: TGCAGCGTTGATGCCGGGGTGCCCCAGTACTTC

j_gene: TRBJ2-7
v_gene: TRBV28
abundance: -
d_gene: -
CDR3aa: CASRRAGTGTYEQYF
CDR3nt: TGTGCCAGCAGAAGAGCCGGGACCGGTACCTACGAGCAGTACTTC

j_gene: TRBJ2-3
v_gene: TRBV5-6
abundance: once
d_gene: TRBD1
CDR3aa: CASSLRTGPGDTQYF
CDR3nt: TGTGCCAGCAGCTTAAGGACAGGACCCGGGGATACGCAGTATTTT

j_gene: TRBJ2-5
v_gene: TRBV20-1
abundance: once
d_gene: TRBD2
CDR3aa: CSAAATGGRQETQYF
CDR3nt: TGCAGTGCTGCTGCGACGGGGGGGCGGCAAGAGACCCAGTACTTC

j_gene: TRBJ1-5
v_gene: TRBV6-1
abundance: -
d_gene: -
CDR3aa: CASTRRAGQPQHF
CDR3nt: TGTGCCAGCACCCGGCGGGCGGGTCAGCCCCAGCATTTT

j_gene: TRBJ2-5
v_gene: TRBV7-3
abundance: -
d_gene: -
CDR3aa: CASSLTSMQETQYF
CDR3nt: TGTGCCAGCAGCCTCACGAGTATGCAAGAGACCCAGTACTTC

j_gene: TRBJ2-7
v_gene: TRBV3-1
abundance: -
d_gene: -
CDR3aa: CASSQVYNEQYF
CDR3nt: TGTGCCAGCAGCCAAGTCTACAATGAGCAGTACTTC

j_gene: TRBJ1-2
v_gene: TRBV6-2/TRBV6-3
abundance: -
d_gene: -
CDR3aa: CASTKHGNYGYTF
CDR3nt: TGTGCCAGCACCAAACACGGAAACTATGGCTACACCTTC

j_gene: TRBJ2-5
v_gene: TRBV5-1
abundance: few
d_gene: -
CDR3aa: CASTQVGGIGETQYF
CDR3nt: TGCGCCAGCACCCAAGTGGGAGGAATCGGAGAGACCCAGTACTTC

j_gene: TRBJ2-2
v_gene: TRBV29-1
abundance: -
d_gene: -
CDR3aa: CSVWRDTGELFF
CDR3nt: TGCAGCGTTTGGAGGGACACCGGGGAGCTGTTTTTT

j_gene: TRBJ2-6
v_gene: TRBV6-5
abundance: -
d_gene: -
CDR3aa: CASSRQPPSGANVLTF
CDR3nt: TGTGCCAGCAGTCGTCAGCCCCCCTCTGGGGCCAACGTCCTGACTTTC

j_gene: TRBJ2-7
v_gene: TRBV21-1
abundance: few
d_gene: -
CDR3aa: CAGGPANSYEQYF
CDR3nt: TGTGCCGGGGGGCCAGCGAACTCCTACGAGCAGTACTTC

j_gene: TRBJ1-1
v_gene: TRBV20-1
abundance: -
d_gene: -
CDR3aa: CSASAEVNTEAFF
CDR3nt: TGCAGTGCTAGCGCCGAAGTGAACACTGAAGCTTTCTTT

j_gene: TRBJ1-6
v_gene: TRBV20-1
abundance: once
d_gene: -
CDR3aa: CSARDLTRGMDNSPLHF
CDR3nt: TGCAGTGCTAGAGATCTCACAAGGGGAATGGACAATTCACCCCTCCACTTT

j_gene: TRBJ2-5
v_gene: TRBV9
abundance: -
d_gene: TRBD2
CDR3aa: CASSVTGGPETQYF
CDR3nt: TGTGCCAGCAGCGTAACGGGAGGGCCCGAGACCCAGTACTTC

j_gene: TRBJ2-3
v_gene: TRBV5-6
abundance: -
d_gene: TRBD1
CDR3aa: CASSTRGRGHADTQYF
CDR3nt: TGTGCCAGCAGTACCAGGGGCAGGGGGCACGCAGATACGCAGTATTTT

j_gene: TRBJ1-4
v_gene: TRBV10-3
abundance: -
d_gene: -
CDR3aa: CAISTGATNEKLFF
CDR3nt: TGTGCCATCTCGACGGGGGCGACCAATGAAAAACTGTTTTTT